The present entry profiles one T cell receptor beta chain with its context. The assay was immunoSEQ multiplex PCR, and TCRdb's table has in-frame clones only and misses some. Among 700,000 or so clones, 70% to 90% were seen once, and the ten largest hold around 0.01%. These data belong to a study of shared T cell receptors in the human thymus. With 2 bases clipped from V and 0 bases from J, the junction kept 5 bases outside the gene matches. The CDR3 extends over 16 amino acids. CDR1 MGHRA and CDR2 YSYEKL come from the germline V gene. The same data also went into a second study, on human thymus T cells.

The chain combines TRBV4-1 with TRBJ2-3, with 7 bases lining up with TRBD1. Sequencing used thymocytes. The clonotype comes from a girl in the first two years of life with a congenital heart defect. The CDR3 region is CASSQLGQDSTDTQYF. The CDR3, as DNA: TGCGCCAGCAGCCAACTAGGACAGGATAGCACAGATACGCAGTATTTT.